The 5 T cell receptor beta chains listed next were all sequenced from one sample in a study of cytomegalovirus exposure and HLA in healthy donors. Here immunoSEQ multiplex PCR was the method, and the copy in TCRdb shows in-frame clones only, minus some. This repertoire shows some 240,000 clones, roughly 84% found once; its top ten account for 1.5% to 2.5%. The sequenced sample consisted of PBMCs. These receptors were taken from a woman aged 18-29 years in good health and CMV-seropositive.

This clone has just one count. The chain uses TRBV18 and TRBJ1-4; TRBD1 might be the D (6 bases). Trimming took off 5 bases at V and 0 bases at J, with 16 bases between the two ends. CDR3 length: 17 amino acids. The germline CDR1 and CDR2 sequences are KGHSH and LQKENI. This CDR3 reads CASSRTGSLATNEKLFF. As DNA, the CDR3 is TGTGCCAGCTCAAGAACAGGGTCCCTAGCAACTAATGAAAAACTGTTTTTT.

CDR3 in amino acids: CAWSQQRNTEAFF. The CDR3 DNA sequence: TGTGCCTGGAGCCAGCAGCGGAACACTGAAGCTTTCTTT. V and J are TRBV30 and TRBJ1-1; D gene unclear. CDR3 length: 13 amino acids. Germline assignment: CDR1 GTSNPN and CDR2 SVGIG (reference sequence). V lost 3 bases to trimming and J lost 1 base, with 9 bases between them.

This clone has only a few counts. The rearrangement links TRBV2 to TRBJ1-5, with unresolved D. Between the trimmed V and J ends, which lost 0 bases and 4 bases, there was a span of 4 bases. Germline V lookup: CDR1 SNHLY, CDR2 FYNNEI. The CDR3 loop spans 13 amino acids. CDR3 sequence: CASSEAPNQPQHF. The CDR3 nucleotides read TGTGCCAGCAGTGAAGCCCCAAATCAGCCCCAGCATTTT.

V gene TRBV5-1 combines with J gene TRBJ2-6, with 8 positions matching TRBD1. The CDR3 sequence is 17 residues long. V gave up 4 bases and J gave up 0 bases; unmatched junction bases: 6. Germline values: CDR1 SGHRS, CDR2 YFSETQ. In nucleotides, the CDR3 is TGCGCCAGCAGCAGCTCGACAGGGGCCTCTGGGGCCAACGTCCTGACTTTC. This sequence encodes CASSSSTGASGANVLTF.

The chain uses TRBV27 and TRBJ2-1; tentatively, D is TRBD2 (6 bases). Trimming left V 1 base short and J 10 bases short, with 20 bases between. This CDR3 contains 16 residues. CDR1 is MNHEY, CDR2 SMNVEV, per germline (reference sequence). The CDR3 loop reads CASSLLDWGEDSEQFF. The CDR3 DNA is TGTGCCAGCAGTTTATTAGACTGGGGGGAGGACTCGGAGCAGTTCTTC.